This is a list of T cell receptor beta chains from one sample in a study of blood T cells in healthy people across ages. TCRdb re-analysed the 5' RACE reads in MiXCR, keeping a single row per CDR3 protein. The sample yields about 640,000 distinct CDR3 sequences, 45% to 65% seen once. Sequencing was done on a sample of blood. The receptor set was obtained from a man in his 60s in good health. Each CDR3 is given with its conserved first and last residue.

>TRBV24-1|15|TRBJ2-3
CATSDLATGTDTQYF
>TRBV4-1|15|TRBJ2-7
CASSQETRGSYEQYF
>TRBV28|14|TRBJ1-4
CASSSGTGFEKLFF
>TRBV29-1|11|TRBJ2-1
CSVQAGQGGFF
>TRBV2|14|TRBJ1-2
CASSEYQGDVGYTF
>TRBV21-1|15|TRBJ2-1
CASSPGRDFFNEQFF
>TRBV29-1|15|TRBJ2-1
CSVEGAGGRYNEQFF
>TRBV3-1|15|TRBJ2-7
CASSQRPDRVNEQYF
>TRBV20-1|18|TRBJ2-3
CSATRDRGPPTSTDTQYF
>TRBV4-1|16|TRBJ2-6
CASRRGVSSGANVLTF
>TRBV15|15|TRBJ2-5
CATSRSRGGQEAQYF
>TRBV2|14|TRBJ2-5
CASTGQGKWETQYF
>TRBV3-1|17|TRBJ2-7
CASSPSLTSGGPYEQYF
>TRBV7-2|14|TRBJ2-7
CASSFSGGAHEQYF
>TRBV5-1|17|TRBJ1-2
CASSLRPGTEHNYGYTF
>TRBV4-1|13|TRBJ1-2
CVSSPQGTDGYTF
>TRBV6-5|16|TRBJ1-6
CASSWVAGGLNSPLHF
>TRBV20-1|15|NA
CSARPGTHTRGEQYF
>TRBV12-3/TRBV12-4|14|TRBJ2-1
CASSLTGQGNEQFF
>TRBV12-3/TRBV12-4|14|TRBJ2-1
CASSTTRGGYEQFF
>TRBV6-2/TRBV6-3|15|TRBJ1-6
CASSSVDRGESPLHF
>TRBV29-1|15|TRBJ2-1
CSVDLLAGPRDEQFF
>TRBV27|12|TRBJ1-5
CASSPGDGPQHF
>TRBV5-1|14|TRBJ1-2
CASSVSGTGDGYTF
>TRBV4-3|17|TRBJ2-1
CASSHPTSGSRFYEQFF
>TRBV5-1|13|TRBJ1-5
CASREGFNQPQHF
>TRBV11-2|18|TRBJ2-1
CASSMHEGGGPAYNEQFF
>TRBV29-1|14|TRBJ2-5
CSVAGGGSQETQYF
>TRBV5-6|16|TRBJ2-3
CASSLVASGPTDTQYF
>TRBV10-1|16|NA
CASSEGVGGGQETQYF
>TRBV28|16|TRBJ2-3
CASKEGGGGRTETQYF
>TRBV7-8|14|TRBJ1-6
CASSREASNSPLHF